Sequencing of this T cell receptor beta chain was carried out in a study of neurological immune-mediated disorders. This clonotype was observed a few times. TCRdb reanalysed the 5' RACE reads using MiXCR and keeps one entry per CDR3 protein. This table has some 41,000 distinct CDR3 sequences, around 2.5% appearing once. The CDR3 extends over 14 amino acids. V gave up 5 bases and J gave up 0 bases, with 11 bases separating them. Germline V lookup: CDR1 DFQATT, CDR2 SNEGSKA (reference sequence). V usage is TRBV20-1 and J usage is TRBJ2-4, with D unresolved. The receptor was isolated from a man between 25 and 39 years old with multiple sclerosis. Material: PBMCs. For the CDR3, the DNA is TGCAGTGCTGACGATGATCTAGCCAAAAACATTCAGTACTTC. Translating gives CSADDDLAKNIQYF.